This TCR beta chain was identified in a study of monozygotic twins with inflammatory bowel disease (dated 2019 in TCRdb). For the study in its entirety: In total, 30 or so monozygotic twin pairs made up the full study: 19 Danish pairs, all IBD-discordant, plus nine German pairs, of which four were IBD-concordant and five were IBD-discordant. Within discordant pairs, disease-associated traits were sought mainly by comparing IBD patients with their genetically identical healthy co-twins. Each individual had, on average, about 151 000 unique TCRalpha sequences and 181 000 unique TCRbeta sequences available for analysis.

Turning to this clonotype: Its antigen remains undetermined.

On the study overall, not on this receptor specifically: The analysis was unable to tell different T cell subtypes apart. IBD patients shared fewer clonotypes with other individuals than healthy twins did, most markedly in patients showing signs of disease activity. Repertoire similarity did not differ between concordant and discordant twins, which could be due to limited statistical power. IBD patients had lower TCRbeta repertoire diversity, measured by the inverse Simpson index, than their healthy co-twins. Differing immunosuppressive treatments among patients may have added background noise and inter-individual variability to the repertoires. No single strong signal or clonotype linked to IBD turned up in the results, so the idea that one exists was not supported.

Library preparation was by 5' RACE. Preparation of each TCR library used around 3.5 ug of total RNA. For each sample, cDNA was synthesized in eight separate reactions using SMARTScribe reverse transcriptase. During cDNA synthesis, template switching introduced unique molecular identifiers that contained a 6-nucleotide sample barcode. Two nested PCRs of roughly 16 and 10 cycles amplified the TCRalpha and TCRbeta cDNA, and bead purification followed each PCR. Before amplification, the cDNA was treated with uracil DNA-glycosylase and purified using the QIAquick PCR purification kit. The second PCR was the step at which Illumina TruSeq-compatible adapters and sample-specific barcodes were added. TapeStation and Qubit were used to check library quality and concentration, and 4 to 6.5 ng of each library went into the pool. Pooled libraries were sequenced on an Illumina HiSeq2500 single-index Rapid Run with 2 x 100 bp reads and custom sequencing primers. As for the original processing: MiGEC version 1.2.6 was used for UMI-based consensus assembly to correct PCR and sequencing errors. MiXCR version 2.1.1 was used for V(D)J alignment, clonotype assembly and CDR3 extraction. Normalisation of gene usage, clonotype sharing and MAIT/NKT TCR abundance was achieved by analysing the top 1000, 10 000 and 20 000 clonotypes per sample. Diversity was computed as the inverse Simpson index with the vegan R package after downsampling to 27 000 UMIs. Statistical testing used paired Mann-Whitney U tests on the discordant twin pairs and applied Benjamini-Hochberg correction for multiple testing. TCRdb reprocessed the reads, reporting each CDR3 protein sequence once and no DNA. TCRdb, rather than the study authors, made the V and J calls. The sample's own table lists about 380,000 distinct CDR3 sequences. The top ten constitute 2% to 3% of the sample.

The CDR3 contains 16 residues, cysteine and phenylalanine counted. No coding sequence is recorded. From each donor, an approximately 2.7 ml peripheral blood sample was collected into PAXgene tubes and kept at -80 degrees C. Total RNA was isolated from whole blood with the PAXgene blood miRNA kit on an automated QIAcube, without T cell sorting. Peripheral blood from monozygotic twin pairs, either concordant or discordant for inflammatory bowel disease, underwent deep TCRalpha and TCRbeta repertoire profiling that used unique molecular barcoding. For every twin pair, smoking habits were documented, and each individual was categorised as a current, former or never smoker.

The origin of this receptor is a human donor with ulcerative colitis or Crohn's disease, or a healthy co-twin of an affected twin (not recorded which). The chain uses TRBV12-3 or TRBV12-4 and TRBJ1-3. Sequenced sample: blood. The CDR3 region has the sequence CASSFRSRASGNTIYF.